These 8 T cell receptor beta chains were sequenced from one sample in a study of response to subunit inactivated influenza vaccine. TCRdb itself ran the RT-PCR reads through MiXCR, one entry per CDR3 protein. This table has roughly 790,000 distinct CDR3 sequences, around 20% appearing once. The material sequenced was PBMCs from blood, taken about 5 days after vaccination. These receptors were obtained from a man aged 45 to 65 who received an inactivated influenza vaccine.

This clonotype was found many times. The J gene is TRBJ2-1, the V gene TRBV12-3 or TRBV12-4; D is ambiguous. Trimming removed 5 bases from V and 4 bases from J, with 15 bases in between. The CDR3 is made up of 15 amino acids. Here the CDR3 DNA reads TGTGCCAGCAGTCCGCAGGACGGCCTATACAATGAGCAGTTCTTC. Residues: CASSPQDGLYNEQFF.

CDR3 sequence: CASSGETGNYGYTF. For the CDR3, the DNA is TGCGCCAGCAGCGGGGAAACAGGGAACTATGGCTACACCTTC. The chain links TRBV5-1 to TRBJ1-2; a weak D match, TRBD1 (6 bases). The CDR3 covers 14 residues. V lost 4 bases to trimming and J lost 2 bases, with 12 bases between them. The V gene's germline CDR1 is SGHRS and CDR2 YFSETQ.

The V gene is TRBV28, the J gene TRBJ2-7, with TRBD1 identical over 8 bases. J gave up 0 bases and V 5 bases, and 15 bases lay outside the gene matches. The length of the CDR3 is 18 residues. The germline gives CDR1 MDHEN, CDR2 SYDVKM. This CDR3 reads CASSPLGSGQGGSYEQYF. CDR3 bases: TGTGCCAGCAGTCCTTTAGGATCTGGACAGGGCGGCTCCTACGAGCAGTACTTC.

This clonotype was picked up a small number of times. This chain uses TRBV7-9 with TRBJ2-1; TRBD1 matches at 9 bases. The CDR3 length is 16 residues. Germline V gene data show CDR1 as SEHNR and CDR2 as FQNEAQ (reference sequence). V lost 5 bases and J lost 7; bases outside the gene matches: 12. The CDR3 nucleotides read TGTGCCAGCAGCCCCGAGTGGGGGACAGGGATGAATGAGCAGTTCTTC. Protein sequence: CASSPEWGTGMNEQFF. Full variable domain (missing parts from reference TRBV7-9 and TRBJ2-1): DTGVSQNPRHKITKRGQNVTFRCDPISEHNRLYWYRQTLGQGPEFLTYFQNEAQLEKSRLLSDRFSAERPKGSFSTLEIQRTEQGDSAMYLCASSPEWGTGMNEQFFGPGTRLTVL.

This rearrangement joins TRBV24-1 to TRBJ2-3; 8 bases are a match to TRBD2. Germline loops: CDR1 KGHDR, CDR2 SFDVKD. The CDR3 extends over 21 amino acids. CDR3 loop: CAACDRLTSGSRLYSTDTQYF. CDR3 DNA: TGTGCGGCCTGTGATCGTTTGACCAGCGGGAGTCGCCTTTATAGCACAGATACGCAGTATTTT.

The CDR3 DNA sequence: TGTGCCAGCAGCTCAGGTAACTCCTACAATGAGCAGTTCTTC. It is translated as CASSSGNSYNEQFF. V and J are TRBV7-9 and TRBJ2-1, with unresolved D. V was cut by 4 bases and J by 0 bases, with 7 bases left in between. CDR1 and CDR2 from the germline V gene are SEHNR and FQNEAQ (reference sequence). The CDR3 loop spans 14 amino acids.

This clonotype was picked up a small number of times. In nucleotides, the CDR3 is TGTGCCAGCTCACCACCGGGACAGGCTTTTCCGAGCCAAGAGACCCAGTACTTC. Residues: CASSPPGQAFPSQETQYF. The J gene is TRBJ2-5, the V gene TRBV18; TRBD1 agrees at 8 bases. The CDR3 spans 18 residues. With 0 bases clipped from V and 1 base from J, the junction kept 10 bases outside the gene matches. Germline CDR1 reads KGHSH; CDR2 reads LQKENI.

This clonotype was seen a handful of times. The rearrangement links TRBV4-2 to TRBJ2-4; D is possibly TRBD2 (5 bases). V was shortened by 0 bases and J by 0 bases, with 6 bases between the two germline ends. The CDR3 sequence is 15 residues long. Germline CDR1 reads LGHNA; CDR2 reads YNFKEQ. Here the CDR3 DNA reads TGTGCCAGCAGCCAAGAGGCGGGAGCCAAAAACATTCAGTACTTC. Translated: CASSQEAGAKNIQYF.